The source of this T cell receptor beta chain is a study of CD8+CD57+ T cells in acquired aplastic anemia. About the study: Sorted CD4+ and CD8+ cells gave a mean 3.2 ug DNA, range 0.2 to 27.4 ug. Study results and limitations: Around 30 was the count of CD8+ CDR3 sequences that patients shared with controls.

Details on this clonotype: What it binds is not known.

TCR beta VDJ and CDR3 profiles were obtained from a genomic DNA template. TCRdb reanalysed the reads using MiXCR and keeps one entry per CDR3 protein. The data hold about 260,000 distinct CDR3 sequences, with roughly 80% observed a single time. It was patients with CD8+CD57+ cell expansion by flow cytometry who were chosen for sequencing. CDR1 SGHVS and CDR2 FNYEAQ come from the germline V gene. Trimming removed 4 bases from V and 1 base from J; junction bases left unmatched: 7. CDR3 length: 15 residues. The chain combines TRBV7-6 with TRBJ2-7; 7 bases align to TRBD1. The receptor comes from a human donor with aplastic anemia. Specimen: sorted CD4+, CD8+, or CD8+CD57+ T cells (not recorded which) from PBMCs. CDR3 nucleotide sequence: TGTGCCAGCAGCTCGACAGGGCCCCCTTCCTACGAGCAGTACTTC. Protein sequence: CASSSTGPPSYEQYF.